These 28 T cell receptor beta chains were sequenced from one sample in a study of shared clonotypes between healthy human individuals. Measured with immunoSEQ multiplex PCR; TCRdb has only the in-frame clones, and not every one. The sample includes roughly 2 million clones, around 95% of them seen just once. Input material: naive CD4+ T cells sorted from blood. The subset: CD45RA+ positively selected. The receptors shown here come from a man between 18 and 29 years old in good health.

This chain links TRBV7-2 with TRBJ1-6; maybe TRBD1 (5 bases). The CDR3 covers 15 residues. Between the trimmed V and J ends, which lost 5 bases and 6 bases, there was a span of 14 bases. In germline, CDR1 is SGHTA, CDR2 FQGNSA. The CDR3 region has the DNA TGTGCCAGCAGCCCTTGGGACGGATCTAATTCACCCCTCCACTTT. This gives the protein CASSPWDGSNSPLHF.

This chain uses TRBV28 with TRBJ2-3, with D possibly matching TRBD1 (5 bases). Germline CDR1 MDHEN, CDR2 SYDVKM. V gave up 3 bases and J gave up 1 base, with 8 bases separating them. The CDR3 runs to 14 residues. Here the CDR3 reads CASSLGRGTDTQYF. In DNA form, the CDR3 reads TGTGCCAGCAGTTTGGGCAGGGGCACAGATACGCAGTATTTT.

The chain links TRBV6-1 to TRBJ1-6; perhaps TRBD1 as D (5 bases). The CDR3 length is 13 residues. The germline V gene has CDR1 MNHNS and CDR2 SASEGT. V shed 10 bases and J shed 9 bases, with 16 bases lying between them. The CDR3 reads CATQVGVSSPLHF. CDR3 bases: TGTGCCACCCAGGTAGGGGTTAGTTCACCCCTCCACTTT.

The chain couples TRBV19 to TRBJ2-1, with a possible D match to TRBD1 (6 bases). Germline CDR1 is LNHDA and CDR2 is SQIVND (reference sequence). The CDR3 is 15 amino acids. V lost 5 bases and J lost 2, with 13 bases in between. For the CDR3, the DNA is TGTGCCAGTAGTCAACAGGGTAGCACCTACAATGAGCAGTTCTTC. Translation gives CASSQQGSTYNEQFF.

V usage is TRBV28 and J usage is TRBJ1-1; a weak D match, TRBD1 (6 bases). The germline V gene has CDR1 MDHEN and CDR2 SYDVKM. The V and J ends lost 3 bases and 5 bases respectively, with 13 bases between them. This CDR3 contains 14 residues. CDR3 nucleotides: TGTGCCAGCAGTTTGGGGGGCGGAGGGACTGAAGCTTTCTTT. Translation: CASSLGGGGTEAFF.

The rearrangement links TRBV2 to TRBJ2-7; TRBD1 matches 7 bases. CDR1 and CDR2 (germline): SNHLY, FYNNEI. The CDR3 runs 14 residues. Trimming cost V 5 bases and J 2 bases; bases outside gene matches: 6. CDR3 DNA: TGTGCCAGCAGTCAACAGGGGATTACCTACGAGCAGTACTTC. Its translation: CASSQQGITYEQYF.

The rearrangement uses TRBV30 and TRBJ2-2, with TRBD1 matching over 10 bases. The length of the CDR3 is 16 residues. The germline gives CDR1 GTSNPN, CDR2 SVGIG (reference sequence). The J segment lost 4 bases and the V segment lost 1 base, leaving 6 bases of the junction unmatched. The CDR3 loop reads CAWSARQGAGTGELFF. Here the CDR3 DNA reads TGTGCCTGGAGTGCGAGACAGGGGGCTGGCACCGGGGAGCTGTTTTTT.

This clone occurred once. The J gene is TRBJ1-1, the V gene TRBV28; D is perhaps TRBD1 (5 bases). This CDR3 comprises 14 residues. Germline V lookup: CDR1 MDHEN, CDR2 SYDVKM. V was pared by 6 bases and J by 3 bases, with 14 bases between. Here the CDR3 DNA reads TGTGCCAGCAGACCTGGGCGGGGCTACACTGAAGCTTTCTTT. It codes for CASRPGRGYTEAFF.

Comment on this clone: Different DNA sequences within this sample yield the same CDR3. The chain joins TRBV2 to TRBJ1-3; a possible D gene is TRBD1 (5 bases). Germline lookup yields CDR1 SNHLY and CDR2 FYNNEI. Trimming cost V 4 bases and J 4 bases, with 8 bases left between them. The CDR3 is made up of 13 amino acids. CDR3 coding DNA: TGTGCCAGCAGTGCAGGGACGGGAAACACCATATATTTT. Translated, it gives CASSAGTGNTIYF.

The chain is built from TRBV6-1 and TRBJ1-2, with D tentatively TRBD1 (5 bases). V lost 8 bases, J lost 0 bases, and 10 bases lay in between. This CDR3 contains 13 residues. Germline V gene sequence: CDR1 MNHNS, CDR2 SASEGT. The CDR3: CASLDTPNYGYTF. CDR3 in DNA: TGTGCCAGCCTGGACACCCCTAACTATGGCTACACCTTC.

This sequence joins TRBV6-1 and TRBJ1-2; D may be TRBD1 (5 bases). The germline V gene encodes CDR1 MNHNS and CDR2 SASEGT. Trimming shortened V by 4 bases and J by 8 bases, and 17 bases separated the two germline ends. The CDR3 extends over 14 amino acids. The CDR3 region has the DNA TGTGCCAGCAGTGCTCGGGACCCCGCTGGGGGCTACACCTTC. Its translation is CASSARDPAGGYTF.

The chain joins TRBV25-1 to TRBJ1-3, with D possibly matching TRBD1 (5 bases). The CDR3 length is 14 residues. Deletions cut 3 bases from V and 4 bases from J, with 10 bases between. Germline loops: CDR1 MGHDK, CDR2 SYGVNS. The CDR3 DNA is TGTGCCAGCAGTGATCGGGGGTCAGGAAACACCATATATTTT. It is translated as CASSDRGSGNTIYF.

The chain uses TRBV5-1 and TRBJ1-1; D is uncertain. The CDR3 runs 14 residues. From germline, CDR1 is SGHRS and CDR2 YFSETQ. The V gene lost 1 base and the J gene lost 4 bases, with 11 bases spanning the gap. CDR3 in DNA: TGCGCCAGCAGCTTGCAAGGGCAGGTCACTGAAGCTTTCTTT. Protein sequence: CASSLQGQVTEAFF.

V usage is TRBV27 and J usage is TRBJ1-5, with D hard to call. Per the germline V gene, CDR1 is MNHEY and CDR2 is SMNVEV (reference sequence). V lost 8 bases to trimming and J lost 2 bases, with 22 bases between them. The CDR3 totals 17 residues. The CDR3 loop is CASPRPACGRGNQPQHF. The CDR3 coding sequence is TGTGCCAGCCCCCGTCCTGCCTGCGGGCGCGGCAATCAGCCCCAGCATTTT.

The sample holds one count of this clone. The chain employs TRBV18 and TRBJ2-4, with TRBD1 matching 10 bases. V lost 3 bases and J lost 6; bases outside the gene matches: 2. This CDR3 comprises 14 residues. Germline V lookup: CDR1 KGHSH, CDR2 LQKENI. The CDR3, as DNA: TGTGCCAGCTCACCTGGACAGGGGGTAAACATTCAGTACTTC. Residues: CASSPGQGVNIQYF.

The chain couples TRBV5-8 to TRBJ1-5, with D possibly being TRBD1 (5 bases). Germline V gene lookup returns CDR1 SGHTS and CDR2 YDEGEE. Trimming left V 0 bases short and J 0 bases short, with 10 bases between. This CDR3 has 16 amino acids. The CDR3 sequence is CASSLGQTISNQPQHF. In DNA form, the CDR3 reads TGTGCCAGCAGCTTGGGACAGACCATTAGCAATCAGCCCCAGCATTTT.

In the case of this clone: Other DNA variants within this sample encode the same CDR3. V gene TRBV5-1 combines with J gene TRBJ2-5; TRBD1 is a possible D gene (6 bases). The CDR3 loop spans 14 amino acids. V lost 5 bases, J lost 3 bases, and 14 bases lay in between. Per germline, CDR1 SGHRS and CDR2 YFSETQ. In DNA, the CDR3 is TGCGCCAGCAGTTCCGGAACAGGGAAAGAGACCCAGTACTTC. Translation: CASSSGTGKETQYF.

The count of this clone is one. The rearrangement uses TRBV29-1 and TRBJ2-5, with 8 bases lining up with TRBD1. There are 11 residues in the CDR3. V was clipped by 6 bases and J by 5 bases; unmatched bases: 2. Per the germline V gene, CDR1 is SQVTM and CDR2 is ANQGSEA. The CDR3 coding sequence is TGCAGCGTGGACAGGGATGAGACCCAGTACTTC. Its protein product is CSVDRDETQYF.

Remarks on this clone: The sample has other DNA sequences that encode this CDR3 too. CDR3 sequence (DNA): TGTGCCATCAGCGGAGGTGGTAACTCTGGAAACACCATATATTTT. The encoded protein is CAISGGGNSGNTIYF. The J gene is TRBJ1-3, the V gene TRBV10-3, with no clear D. The germline gives CDR1 ENHRY, CDR2 SYGVKD. This CDR3 contains 15 residues. V lost 6 bases to trimming and J lost 0 bases, with 12 bases between them.

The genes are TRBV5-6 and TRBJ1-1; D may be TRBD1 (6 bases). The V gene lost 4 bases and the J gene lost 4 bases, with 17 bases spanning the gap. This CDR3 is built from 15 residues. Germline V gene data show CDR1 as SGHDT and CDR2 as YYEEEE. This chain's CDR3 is CASSPLSGGATEAFF. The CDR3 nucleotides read TGTGCCAGCAGCCCCCTTTCGGGGGGGGCCACTGAAGCTTTCTTT. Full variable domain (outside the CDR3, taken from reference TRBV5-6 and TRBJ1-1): DAGVTQSPTHLIKTRGQQVTLRCSPKSGHDTVSWYQQALGQGPQFIFQYYEEEERQRGNFPDRFSGHQFPNYSSELNVNALLLGDSALYLCASSPLSGGATEAFFGQGTRLTVV.

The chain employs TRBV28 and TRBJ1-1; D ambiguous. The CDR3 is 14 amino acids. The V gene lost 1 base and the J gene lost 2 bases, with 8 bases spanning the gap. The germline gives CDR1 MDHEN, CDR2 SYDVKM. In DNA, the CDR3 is TGTGCCAGCAGTTTATTACGGGGAAACACTGAAGCTTTCTTT. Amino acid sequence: CASSLLRGNTEAFF.

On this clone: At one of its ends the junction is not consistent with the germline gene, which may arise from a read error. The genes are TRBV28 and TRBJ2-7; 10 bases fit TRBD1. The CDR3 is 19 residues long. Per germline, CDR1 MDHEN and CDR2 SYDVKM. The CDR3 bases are TGTGCCAGCAGTTCTCCTCTGACAGGGGGCGTGAAGGCCTCCCACGAGCAGTACTTC. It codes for CASSSPLTGGVKASHEQYF.

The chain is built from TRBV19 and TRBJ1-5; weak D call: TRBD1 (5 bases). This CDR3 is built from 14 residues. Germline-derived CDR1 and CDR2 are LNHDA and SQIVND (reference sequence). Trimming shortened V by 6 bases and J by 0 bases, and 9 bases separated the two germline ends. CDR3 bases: TGTGCCAGTAGCGACAGTTATAGCAATCAGCCCCAGCATTTT. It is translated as CASSDSYSNQPQHF.

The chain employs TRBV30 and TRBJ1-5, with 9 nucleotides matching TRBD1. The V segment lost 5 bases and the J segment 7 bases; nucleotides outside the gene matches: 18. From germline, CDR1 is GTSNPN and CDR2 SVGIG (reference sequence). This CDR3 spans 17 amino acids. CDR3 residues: CAWSKLGTGPISQPQHF. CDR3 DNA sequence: TGTGCCTGGTCAAAACTGGGGACAGGGCCCATTAGCCAGCCCCAGCATTTT. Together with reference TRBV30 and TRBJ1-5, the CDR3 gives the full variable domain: SQTIHQWPATLVQPVGSPLSLECTVEGTSNPNLYWYRQAAGRGLQLLFYSVGIGQISSEVPQNLSASRPQDRQFILSSKKLLLSDSGFYLCAWSKLGTGPISQPQHFGDGTRLSIL.

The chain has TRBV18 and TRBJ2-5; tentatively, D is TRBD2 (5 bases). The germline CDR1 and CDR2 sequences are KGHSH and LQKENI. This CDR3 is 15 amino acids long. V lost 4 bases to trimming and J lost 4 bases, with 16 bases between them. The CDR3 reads CASSLDLRGTETQYF. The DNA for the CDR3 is TGTGCCAGCTCACTGGACCTCCGGGGAACAGAGACCCAGTACTTC.

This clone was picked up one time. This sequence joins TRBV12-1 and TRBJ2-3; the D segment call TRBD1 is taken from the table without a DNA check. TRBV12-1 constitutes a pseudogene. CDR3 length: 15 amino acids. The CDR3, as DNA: TGTGCCAGCAGCTTTGATCGGCAGGGGGCAGATACGCAGTATTTT. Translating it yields CASSFDRQGADTQYF.

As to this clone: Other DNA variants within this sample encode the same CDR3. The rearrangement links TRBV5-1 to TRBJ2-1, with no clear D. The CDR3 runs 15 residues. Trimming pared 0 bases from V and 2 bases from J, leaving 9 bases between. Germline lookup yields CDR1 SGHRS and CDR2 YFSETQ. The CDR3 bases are TGCGCCAGCAGCTTGGTTGGCGGACCCTACAATGAGCAGTTCTTC. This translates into CASSLVGGPYNEQFF. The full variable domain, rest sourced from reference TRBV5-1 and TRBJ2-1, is KAGVTQTPRYLIKTRGQQVTLSCSPISGHRSVSWYQQTPGQGLQFLFEYFSETQRNKGNFPGRFSGRQFSNSRSEMNVSTLELGDSALYLCASSLVGGPYNEQFFGPGTRLTVL.

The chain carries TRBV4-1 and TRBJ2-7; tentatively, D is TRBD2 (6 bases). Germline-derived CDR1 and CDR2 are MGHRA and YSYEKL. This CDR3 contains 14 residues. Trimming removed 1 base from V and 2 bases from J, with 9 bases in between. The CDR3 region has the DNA TGCGCCAGCAGCCAAGGGGGCGGGGCCTACGAGCAGTACTTC. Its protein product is CASSQGGGAYEQYF.